These T cell receptor beta chains were read from a single sample in a study of cytomegalovirus exposure and HLA in healthy donors. Clones were sequenced by immunoSEQ multiplex PCR, and TCRdb holds only the in-frame ones, with some missing. The sample holds 130,000 or so clones, approximately 74% seen once. Source material: PBMCs. All receptors derive from a male donor in good health and CMV-seronegative. CDR3s include the opening cysteine and the closing phenylalanine or tryptophan. The D gene is left open where the match is weak. Clone sizes are given selectively: once, few, many, or a class where the clone is expanded.

v_call: TRBV7-3
clone_size: once
j_call: TRBJ2-5
cdr3_length: 16
d_call: TRBD2
cdr3_aa: CASSGRRGGREETQYF
cdr3_nt: TGTGCCAGCAGCGGAAGGCGGGGGGGAAGAGAAGAGACCCAGTACTTC

v_call: TRBV7-9
clone_size: -
j_call: TRBJ1-1
cdr3_length: 14
d_call: -
cdr3_aa: CASSLVAFNTEAFF
cdr3_nt: TGTGCCAGCAGCTTAGTGGCTTTTAACACTGAAGCTTTCTTT

v_call: TRBV28
clone_size: -
j_call: TRBJ1-2
cdr3_length: 11
d_call: -
cdr3_aa: CASSRGYGYTF
cdr3_nt: TGTGCCAGCAGCCGCGGCTATGGCTACACCTTC

v_call: TRBV9
clone_size: -
j_call: TRBJ1-1
cdr3_length: 13
d_call: -
cdr3_aa: CASSPSWSTEAFF
cdr3_nt: TGTGCCAGCAGCCCTTCCTGGAGCACTGAAGCTTTCTTT

v_call: TRBV4-1
clone_size: few
j_call: TRBJ2-3
cdr3_length: 15
d_call: -
cdr3_aa: CASSQVPMTGDTQYF
cdr3_nt: TGCGCCAGCAGCCAAGTGCCCATGACAGGCGATACGCAGTATTTT

v_call: TRBV2
clone_size: -
j_call: TRBJ1-2
cdr3_length: 14
d_call: -
cdr3_aa: CASSTAGANYGYTF
cdr3_nt: TGTGCCAGCAGTACGGCAGGGGCAAACTATGGCTACACCTTC

v_call: TRBV6-5
clone_size: -
j_call: TRBJ2-3
cdr3_length: 13
d_call: -
cdr3_aa: CASSLVITDTQYF
cdr3_nt: TGTGCCAGCAGTTTAGTCATAACAGATACGCAGTATTTT

v_call: TRBV5-1
clone_size: -
j_call: TRBJ1-4
cdr3_length: 14
d_call: -
cdr3_aa: CASSAGPRNSALFF
cdr3_nt: TGCGCCAGCAGCGCGGGACCGAGAAATTCGGCACTGTTTTTT

v_call: TRBV2
clone_size: -
j_call: TRBJ1-4
cdr3_length: 16
d_call: TRBD1
cdr3_aa: CASSPPGQSKNEKLFF
cdr3_nt: TGTGCCAGCAGTCCCCCGGGACAGAGTAAGAATGAAAAACTGTTTTTT

v_call: TRBV28
clone_size: -
j_call: TRBJ2-5
cdr3_length: 14
d_call: TRBD1
cdr3_aa: CASSLTGGWETQYF
cdr3_nt: TGTGCCAGCAGTTTGACAGGGGGCTGGGAGACCCAGTACTTC

v_call: TRBV28
clone_size: -
j_call: TRBJ2-7
cdr3_length: 13
d_call: -
cdr3_aa: CASSPGNSYEQYF
cdr3_nt: TGTGCCAGCAGTCCCGGGAACTCCTACGAGCAGTACTTC

v_call: TRBV7-6
clone_size: -
j_call: TRBJ1-1
cdr3_length: 15
d_call: TRBD1
cdr3_aa: CASSFNRGPNTEAFF
cdr3_nt: TGTGCCAGCAGCTTTAACAGGGGGCCGAACACTGAAGCTTTCTTT

v_call: TRBV27
clone_size: -
j_call: TRBJ2-2
cdr3_length: 17
d_call: TRBD2
cdr3_aa: CASSGGSGDLNTGELFF
cdr3_nt: TGTGCCAGCAGTGGGGGTAGCGGGGACCTGAACACCGGGGAGCTGTTTTTT

v_call: TRBV4-1
clone_size: -
j_call: TRBJ1-1
cdr3_length: 13
d_call: TRBD1
cdr3_aa: CASRGQTGRLAFF
cdr3_nt: TGCGCCAGCAGGGGACAGACAGGGCGGTTAGCTTTCTTT

v_call: TRBV2
clone_size: few
j_call: TRBJ2-7
cdr3_length: 12
d_call: TRBD1
cdr3_aa: CASSRDRDEQYF
cdr3_nt: TGTGCCAGCAGCCGGGACAGGGACGAGCAGTACTTC

v_call: TRBV6-5
clone_size: -
j_call: TRBJ1-2
cdr3_length: 13
d_call: TRBD1
cdr3_aa: CASNDGTGYGYTF
cdr3_nt: TGTGCCAGCAACGACGGGACAGGCTATGGCTACACCTTC

v_call: TRBV7-8
clone_size: -
j_call: TRBJ2-5
cdr3_length: 17
d_call: TRBD2
cdr3_aa: CASSIGTSGGAVETQYF
cdr3_nt: TGTGCCAGCAGCATCGGGACTAGCGGGGGGGCGGTAGAGACCCAGTACTTC

v_call: TRBV19
clone_size: -
j_call: TRBJ2-2
cdr3_length: 15
d_call: -
cdr3_aa: CASSMGLGVAGELFF
cdr3_nt: TGTGCCAGTAGTATGGGGCTAGGGGTCGCCGGGGAGCTGTTTTTT

v_call: TRBV19
clone_size: -
j_call: TRBJ1-4
cdr3_length: 22
d_call: -
cdr3_aa: CASSKNAVRTSGPGSTNEKLFF
cdr3_nt: TGTGCCAGTAGTAAAAATGCCGTCAGGACGTCGGGTCCGGGGTCAACTAATGAAAAACTGTTTTTT

v_call: TRBV7-9
clone_size: -
j_call: TRBJ2-2
cdr3_length: 15
d_call: -
cdr3_aa: CASSFGQGKGGELFF
cdr3_nt: TGTGCCAGCAGCTTCGGGCAGGGAAAAGGCGGGGAGCTGTTTTTT

v_call: TRBV5-5
clone_size: -
j_call: TRBJ1-3
cdr3_length: 15
d_call: -
cdr3_aa: CASSLRGSTGNTIYF
cdr3_nt: TGTGCCAGCAGCTTGAGAGGGTCTACTGGAAACACCATATATTTT

v_call: TRBV6-5
clone_size: few
j_call: TRBJ1-2
cdr3_length: 15
d_call: -
cdr3_aa: CASSYKPRGMAGYTF
cdr3_nt: TGTGCCAGCAGTTACAAACCACGGGGAATGGCCGGCTACACCTTC

v_call: TRBV19
clone_size: -
j_call: TRBJ2-2
cdr3_length: 17
d_call: TRBD2
cdr3_aa: CAYIEKAGGQITGELFF
cdr3_nt: TGTGCCTATATCGAGAAAGCGGGAGGTCAAATCACCGGGGAGCTGTTTTTT

v_call: TRBV7-2
clone_size: -
j_call: TRBJ2-7
cdr3_length: 12
d_call: -
cdr3_aa: CASSGGSYEQYF
cdr3_nt: TGTGCCAGCAGCGGGGGGTCCTACGAGCAGTACTTC

v_call: TRBV21-1
clone_size: few
j_call: TRBJ2-4
cdr3_length: 15
d_call: -
cdr3_aa: CASSKASGTGNIQYF
cdr3_nt: TGTGCCAGCAGCAAAGCCTCCGGGACAGGGAACATTCAGTACTTC

v_call: TRBV4-3
clone_size: few
j_call: TRBJ1-1
cdr3_length: 15
d_call: -
cdr3_aa: CASSHWTELNTEAFF
cdr3_nt: TGCGCCAGCAGCCACTGGACAGAATTGAACACTGAAGCTTTCTTT

v_call: TRBV9
clone_size: once
j_call: TRBJ1-1
cdr3_length: 16
d_call: TRBD1
cdr3_aa: CASSVGGTGGSTEAFF
cdr3_nt: TGTGCCAGCAGCGTAGGTGGGACAGGAGGGAGCACTGAAGCTTTCTTT

v_call: TRBV28
clone_size: -
j_call: TRBJ1-4
cdr3_length: 17
d_call: -
cdr3_aa: CASSWGLAGGANEKLFF
cdr3_nt: TGTGCCAGCAGTTGGGGACTAGCGGGAGGGGCCAATGAAAAACTGTTTTTT

v_call: TRBV4-2
clone_size: -
j_call: TRBJ1-1
cdr3_length: 13
d_call: -
cdr3_aa: CASSFDRNTEAFF
cdr3_nt: TGTGCCAGCAGCTTCGACAGGAACACTGAAGCTTTCTTT

v_call: TRBV28
clone_size: once
j_call: TRBJ1-1
cdr3_length: 15
d_call: TRBD1
cdr3_aa: CASSSPGTGNTEAFF
cdr3_nt: TGTGCCAGCAGTTCGCCCGGGACAGGGAACACTGAAGCTTTCTTT

v_call: TRBV19
clone_size: -
j_call: TRBJ2-1
cdr3_length: 15
d_call: TRBD2
cdr3_aa: CASSIQRGSYNEQFF
cdr3_nt: TGTGCCAGTAGTATCCAGCGGGGATCCTACAATGAGCAGTTCTTC

v_call: TRBV19
clone_size: few
j_call: TRBJ1-2
cdr3_length: 18
d_call: -
cdr3_aa: CASRRTDRAIASGDGYTF
cdr3_nt: TGTGCCAGTAGGAGGACGGATAGAGCCATAGCCTCGGGGGATGGCTACACCTTC

v_call: TRBV7-9
clone_size: -
j_call: TRBJ2-7
cdr3_length: 12
d_call: -
cdr3_aa: CSSSFQGPEQYF
cdr3_nt: TGTTCCAGCAGCTTTCAGGGGCCCGAGCAGTACTTC

v_call: TRBV10-3
clone_size: -
j_call: TRBJ2-3
cdr3_length: 13
d_call: -
cdr3_aa: CAISRTSTDTQYF
cdr3_nt: TGTGCCATCAGCCGTACTAGCACAGATACGCAGTATTTT

v_call: TRBV4-3
clone_size: -
j_call: TRBJ2-7
cdr3_length: 15
d_call: TRBD1
cdr3_aa: CASSQEGTAFYEQYF
cdr3_nt: TGCGCCAGCAGCCAAGAAGGGACAGCCTTCTACGAGCAGTACTTC

v_call: TRBV13
clone_size: -
j_call: TRBJ1-4
cdr3_length: 18
d_call: -
cdr3_aa: CASSLGLWQGKTNEKLFF
cdr3_nt: TGTGCCAGCAGCTTAGGCCTCTGGCAGGGGAAAACTAATGAAAAACTGTTTTTT

v_call: TRBV18
clone_size: once
j_call: TRBJ2-2
cdr3_length: 15
d_call: TRBD1
cdr3_aa: CASSEGQVNTGELFF
cdr3_nt: TGTGCCAGCTCAGAGGGACAGGTGAACACCGGGGAGCTGTTTTTT

v_call: TRBV6-5
clone_size: -
j_call: TRBJ2-1
cdr3_length: 15
d_call: TRBD2
cdr3_aa: CASSYNSGSYNEQFF
cdr3_nt: TGTGCCAGCAGTTACAATAGCGGGAGCTACAATGAGCAGTTCTTC

v_call: TRBV30
clone_size: -
j_call: TRBJ2-7
cdr3_length: 14
d_call: -
cdr3_aa: CAWSNRHPTYEQYF
cdr3_nt: TGTGCCTGGAGTAACAGGCATCCTACCTACGAGCAGTACTTC

v_call: TRBV7-9
clone_size: -
j_call: TRBJ2-1
cdr3_length: 17
d_call: TRBD2
cdr3_aa: CSSSPDNGLAVSNEQFF
cdr3_nt: TGTTCCAGCAGCCCCGATAACGGACTAGCGGTATCCAATGAGCAGTTCTTC

v_call: TRBV9
clone_size: -
j_call: TRBJ1-1
cdr3_length: 15
d_call: -
cdr3_aa: CASSVAGAVGTEAFF
cdr3_nt: TGTGCCAGCAGCGTAGCTGGGGCCGTGGGGACTGAAGCTTTCTTT

v_call: TRBV28
clone_size: -
j_call: TRBJ1-6
cdr3_length: 13
d_call: -
cdr3_aa: CASRRQPISPLHF
cdr3_nt: TGTGCCAGCAGGAGGCAGCCCATATCACCCCTCCACTTT

v_call: TRBV10-3
clone_size: -
j_call: TRBJ2-3
cdr3_length: 14
d_call: -
cdr3_aa: CAISKTDFVDTQYF
cdr3_nt: TGTGCCATCAGTAAAACGGACTTCGTAGATACGCAGTATTTT

v_call: TRBV19
clone_size: once
j_call: TRBJ1-5
cdr3_length: 16
d_call: -
cdr3_aa: CASSSSPRGSNQPQHF
cdr3_nt: TGTGCCAGTAGTTCGTCGCCCAGGGGTAGCAATCAGCCCCAGCATTTT

v_call: TRBV18
clone_size: -
j_call: TRBJ2-5
cdr3_length: 16
d_call: -
cdr3_aa: CASSPNIGNQGETQYF
cdr3_nt: TGTGCCAGCTCACCAAATATAGGGAATCAGGGGGAGACCCAGTACTTC

v_call: TRBV14
clone_size: once
j_call: TRBJ2-1
cdr3_length: 11
d_call: -
cdr3_aa: CASSVLNEQFF
cdr3_nt: TGTGCCAGTTCGGTCTTGAATGAGCAGTTCTTC

v_call: TRBV19
clone_size: -
j_call: TRBJ2-1
cdr3_length: 17
d_call: TRBD2
cdr3_aa: CASSMGGVAGTYNEQFF
cdr3_nt: TGTGCCAGTAGTATGGGGGGGGTAGCGGGGACCTACAATGAGCAGTTCTTC

v_call: TRBV5-1
clone_size: few
j_call: TRBJ2-2
cdr3_length: 19
d_call: TRBD2
cdr3_aa: CASSLALLAVVSNTGELFF
cdr3_nt: TGCGCCAGCAGCTTGGCCCTACTAGCGGTGGTGTCGAACACCGGGGAGCTGTTTTTT